This T cell receptor beta chain stems from a study of T cells in localized non-small cell lung cancer. General study results and limits: Compared with tumor, uninvolved adjacent lung displayed greater T cell clonality, ranking highest overall. Detection in adjacent lung was observed for a median around 55 of the top 100 tumor clones. There was an association of higher blood T cell density with longer overall survival. One tumor region alone was sequenced, and heterogeneity therefore remains possible.

This clone was seen a handful of times. Its matching antigen is unknown. The protocol was immunoSEQ multiplex PCR, while the TCRdb copy is restricted to in-frame clones and leaves out a portion. This sample has several thousand clones, with roughly 43% found just once. This CDR3 is built from 12 residues. V dropped 7 bases and J dropped 5 bases, with 14 bases sitting between them. Germline loops: CDR1 GTSNPN, CDR2 SVGIG (reference sequence). Sequenced material: lung tumor tissue, taken before any cancer treatment. The TCR was taken from a woman aged 40-75 years with stage II squamous cell lung carcinoma. This chain uses TRBV30 with TRBJ1-1; D not certain. The CDR3: CAFLIGITEAFF. The CDR3 bases are TGTGCCTTTTTAATCGGGATAACTGAAGCTTTCTTT.